The 20 T cell receptor beta chains below were found in one sample sequenced in a study of CD8+ T cells in alopecia areata. Extraction of RNA preceded its reverse transcription into cDNA, which served as the sequencing template. Some clones are missing from TCRdb's copy, which holds only in-frame ones; the method was immunoSEQ multiplex PCR. This sample has roughly 150,000 clones; approximately 60% occur once, and the top ten carry under 5.5%. Sequencing was done on a sample of CD4+ T cells sorted from blood. These receptors were taken from a human donor in good health.

The CDR3 sequence: CASSAGLAGYNEQFF. The CDR3 DNA is TGCGCCAGCAGCGCGGGACTAGCGGGGTACAATGAGCAGTTCTTC. The rearrangement uses TRBV5-1 and TRBJ2-1, with TRBD2 matching over 13 bases. The CDR3 contains 15 residues. Germline CDR1 and CDR2: SGHRS and YFSETQ. Unmatched junction bases numbered 2, after V lost 4 bases and J lost 4 bases.

This chain joins TRBV19 and TRBJ2-1, with D perhaps assigned TRBD1 or TRBD2 (5 bases each). Germline V gene data show CDR1 as LNHDA and CDR2 as SQIVND (reference sequence). V was clipped by 4 bases and J by 7 bases, with 11 bases between them. CDR3 length: 13 residues. Written as DNA, the CDR3 is TGTGCCAGTAGTAGGGGGAGAGATAATGAGCAGTTCTTC. It is translated as CASSRGRDNEQFF.

The chain uses TRBV29-1 and TRBJ1-2; no definite D call. This CDR3 has 11 amino acids. CDR1 SQVTM and CDR2 ANQGSEA come from the germline V gene. Between the trimmed V and J ends, which lost 7 bases and 8 bases, there was a span of 14 bases. The CDR3 DNA reads as TGCAGCGCCCCTGTCCCGGGGGGCTACACCTTC. This encodes CSAPVPGGYTF.

This clone turned up a few times. The chain has TRBV5-6 and TRBJ2-2; D not certain. The V gene lost 5 bases and the J gene lost 4 bases, with 3 bases spanning the gap. The CDR3 is made up of 11 amino acids. Germline-derived CDR1 and CDR2 are SGHDT and YYEEEE. CDR3 sequence (DNA): TGTGCCAGCAGGTCCACCGGGGAGCTGTTTTTT. This gives the protein CASRSTGELFF.

This sequence joins TRBV2 and TRBJ1-1; D possibly corresponds to TRBD1 (5 bases). The germline CDR1 and CDR2 sequences are SNHLY and FYNNEI. This CDR3 is built from 15 residues. V lost 4 bases and J lost 2, with 14 bases in between. The CDR3 is CASSAKTALNTEAFF. The CDR3 nucleotides are TGTGCCAGCAGTGCAAAGACAGCTCTAAACACTGAAGCTTTCTTT.

CDR3 residues: CASSSLQAGGRYEQYF. CDR3 bases: TGTGCCAGCAGTTCCCTACAGGCCGGGGGGCGTTACGAGCAGTACTTC. This chain uses TRBV27 with TRBJ2-7; maybe TRBD2 (7 bases). Germline CDR1 reads MNHEY; CDR2 reads SMNVEV (reference sequence). The CDR3 covers 16 residues. With 4 bases removed from V and 4 bases from J, the gap between germline ends came to 20 bases.

The chain is built from TRBV13 and TRBJ1-1; no definite D call. CDR1 is PRHDT and CDR2 is FYEKMQ in the germline V gene (reference sequence). V was clipped by 0 bases and J by 1 base, with 9 bases between them. The CDR3 loop spans 15 amino acids. In DNA, the CDR3 is TGTGCCAGCAGCTTAGGGGATCGCCGGAACACTGAAGCTTTCTTT. Its protein product is CASSLGDRRNTEAFF.

The rearrangement uses TRBV5-1 and TRBJ2-7; 7 nucleotides match TRBD1. This CDR3 spans 14 amino acids. Trimming removed 0 bases from V and 7 bases from J; junction bases left unmatched: 7. Germline CDR1 and CDR2: SGHRS and YFSETQ. The CDR3 here is CASSLVQGSWEQYF. The CDR3 DNA sequence: TGCGCCAGCAGCTTGGTACAGGGGAGTTGGGAGCAGTACTTC.

The J gene is TRBJ1-1, the V gene TRBV6-1; 9 bases match TRBD1. Germline CDR1 reads MNHNS; CDR2 reads SASEGT. V lost 4 bases to trimming and J lost 4 bases; unmatched junction nucleotides: 7. CDR3 length equals 15 residues. This chain's CDR3 is CASSGKQGASTEAFF. Written as DNA, the CDR3 is TGTGCCAGCAGTGGAAAACAGGGGGCGAGCACTGAAGCTTTCTTT.

Regarding this clone: This sample includes further DNA sequences coding for the same CDR3. The gene calls are TRBV30 and TRBJ1-5; D is uncertain. V was shortened by 3 bases and J by 2 bases, with 8 bases between the two germline ends. This CDR3 has 13 residues. From germline, CDR1 is GTSNPN and CDR2 SVGIG (reference sequence). The CDR3 region is CAWSGPGNQPQHF. In DNA, the CDR3 is TGTGCCTGGAGCGGACCGGGCAATCAGCCCCAGCATTTT.

This clone has only a few counts. CDR3 amino acids: CASSLTQGSEQYF. In DNA form, the CDR3 reads TGTGCCAGCAGCCTCACTCAGGGGTCCGAGCAGTACTTC. The chain employs TRBV6-6 and TRBJ2-7; possible D gene TRBD1, 6 bases. Per germline, CDR1 MNHNY and CDR2 SVGAGI (reference sequence). This CDR3 is built from 13 residues. Trimming took 6 bases from V and 6 from J, leaving 15 bases between them.

V usage is TRBV5-4 and J usage is TRBJ2-6; D is ambiguous. From germline, CDR1 is SGHNT and CDR2 YYREEE (reference sequence). V lost 1 base to trimming and J lost 0 bases, with 8 bases between them. The CDR3 is 16 residues long. This CDR3 is CASSLNPGSGANVLTF. CDR3 nucleotide sequence: TGTGCCAGCAGCTTGAATCCGGGCTCTGGGGCCAACGTCCTGACTTTC. The whole variable domain, filled in from reference TRBV5-4 and TRBJ2-6, reads ETGVTQSPTHLIKTRGQQVTLRCSSQSGHNTVSWYQQALGQGPQFIFQYYREEENGRGNFPPRFSGLQFPNYSSELNVNALELDDSALYLCASSLNPGSGANVLTFGAGSRLTVL.

The chain has TRBV9 and TRBJ2-6; no clear D gene. V gave up 6 bases and J gave up 5 bases, with 3 bases separating them. The CDR3 contains 11 residues. Germline CDR1 is SGDLS and CDR2 is YYNGEE. Written as DNA, the CDR3 is TGTGCCAGCATCCGGGCCAACGTCCTGACTTTC. This codes for CASIRANVLTF.

The chain employs TRBV29-1 and TRBJ2-5; TRBD2 matches at 7 bases. The germline gives CDR1 SQVTM, CDR2 ANQGSEA. V shed 4 bases and J 1 base; nucleotides not matched to a gene: 6. The CDR3 has 14 residues. CDR3 protein: CSVGAGTSQETQYF. CDR3 sequence (DNA): TGCAGCGTTGGAGCGGGAACCTCCCAAGAGACCCAGTACTTC. Full variable domain (outside the CDR3, taken from reference TRBV29-1 and TRBJ2-5): SAVISQKPSRDICQRGTSLTIQCQVDSQVTMMFWYRQQPGQSLTLIATANQGSEATYESGFVIDKFPISRPNLTFSTLTVSNMSPEDSSIYLCSVGAGTSQETQYFGPGTRLLVL.

V is TRBV23-1 and J is TRBJ1-2; D not certain. TRBV23-1 is filed as an ORF, its function uncertain. This CDR3 region has 15 residues. Trimming removed 6 bases from V and 0 bases from J, with 14 bases in between. CDR3 bases: TGCGCCAGCAGACCACTCCCCGGTACTAACTATGGCTACACCTTC. This codes for CASRPLPGTNYGYTF.

V is TRBV5-4 and J is TRBJ2-2; the match to TRBD1 covers 7 bases. Germline values: CDR1 SGHNT, CDR2 YYREEE (reference sequence). This CDR3 has 17 amino acids. Trimming took 4 bases from V and 4 from J; bases not matched to a gene: 13. The CDR3 reads CASSPSYGQAGTGELFF. The DNA of the CDR3 is TGTGCCAGCAGCCCTTCGTACGGACAGGCTGGCACCGGGGAGCTGTTTTTT.

The V gene is TRBV5-6, the J gene TRBJ1-3; D ambiguous. This CDR3 has 15 residues. Trimming took 4 bases from V and 0 from J, leaving 11 bases between them. Germline CDR1 is SGHDT and CDR2 is YYEEEE. The CDR3 reads CASSPRRNSGNTIYF. In DNA form, the CDR3 reads TGTGCCAGCAGCCCCCGACGGAACTCTGGAAACACCATATATTTT.

V and J are TRBV6-1 and TRBJ1-5, with 9 bases fitting TRBD1. Per the germline V gene, CDR1 is MNHNS and CDR2 is SASEGT. The CDR3 is 15 amino acids. V shed 10 bases and J 7 bases; nucleotides not matched to a gene: 14. DNA of the CDR3: TGTGCCACCTTCCCGGGACAGGGACTTCGGCAGCCCCAGCATTTT. Protein: CATFPGQGLRQPQHF.

This clone was found a few times. This chain links TRBV30 with TRBJ1-4, with 7 positions matching TRBD1. Unmatched junction bases numbered 6, after V lost 4 bases and J lost 4 bases. Germline assignment: CDR1 GTSNPN and CDR2 SVGIG (reference sequence). This CDR3 has 14 amino acids. CDR3 sequence reads: CAWNPTGLNEKLFF. CDR3 coding DNA: TGTGCCTGGAACCCGACAGGGCTTAATGAAAAACTGTTTTTT.

This clone appeared a few times. This chain links TRBV28 with TRBJ2-6; possible D gene TRBD1, 5 bases. Germline values: CDR1 MDHEN, CDR2 SYDVKM. The CDR3 spans 16 residues. V was pared by 6 bases and J by 4 bases, with 16 bases between. The CDR3 DNA reads as TGTGCCAGCAGCCCCTCTGGACACTTGGGGGCCAACGTCCTGACTTTC. Encoded protein: CASSPSGHLGANVLTF.